This T cell receptor (beta chain) stems from a study of CD8 T cells in ankylosing spondylitis. This clonotype was counted at least ten times. Its antigen remains unidentified. The V gene's germline CDR1 is MGHRA and CDR2 YSYEKL. V was shortened by 2 bases and J by 0 bases, with 7 bases between the two germline ends. The CDR3 has 14 residues. A quantitative 5'-RACE method, one with molecular barcodes, was used to make TCR beta libraries. TCRdb processed the 5' RACE reads anew with MiXCR; each CDR3 protein has one entry. The sample yields around 300,000 distinct CDR3 sequences, approximately 15% seen once. Overall study results and limits: A number of the motif variants had already been described in reactive arthritis synovial fluid and blood.

The rearrangement joins TRBV4-1 to TRBJ1-1, with no clear D. The sequencing sample was made of blood, either unsorted or a sorted T cell fraction (not recorded which). The origin of this receptor is a male donor with ankylosing spondylitis or in good health (not recorded which). For the CDR3, the DNA is TGCGCCAGCAGCCAACAACGGTTGAACACTGAAGCTTTCTTT. Its protein product is CASSQQRLNTEAFF.